This is a list of T cell receptor beta chains from one sample in a study of T cell responses to AZD1222 COVID-19 vaccine. Repertoires were generated with immunoSEQ multiplex PCR, while TCRdb's copy carries only in-frame clones and drops some. The data show 130,000 or so clones, 80% to 95% seen once. This specimen was peripheral blood, taken on day 0 of MenACWY control vaccination. These receptors were collected from an adult in good health. CDR3s include the opening cysteine and the closing phenylalanine or tryptophan. The D gene is left open where the match is weak. Some rows have no size entry. The others give once, few or many, or a class for an expanded clone.

v_call: TRBV7-2
clone_size: NA
d_call: NA
j_call: TRBJ1-6
cdr3_nt: TGTGCCAGCAGCGCAGCCAGGCGCCCACCCCTCCACTTT
cdr3_aa: CASSAARRPPLHF

v_call: TRBV5-1
clone_size: NA
d_call: NA
j_call: TRBJ2-2
cdr3_nt: TGCGCCAGCAGCAGGGACACGTTCCCCGGGGAGCTGTTTTTT
cdr3_aa: CASSRDTFPGELFF

v_call: TRBV6-5
clone_size: NA
d_call: NA
j_call: TRBJ1-4
cdr3_nt: TGTGCCAGCAGACTCACCCGGGACACGCTTGAAAAACTGTTTTTT
cdr3_aa: CASRLTRDTLEKLFF

v_call: TRBV9
clone_size: NA
d_call: NA
j_call: TRBJ1-2
cdr3_nt: TGTGCCAGCAGCGTAGCCAACTATGGCTACACCTTC
cdr3_aa: CASSVANYGYTF

v_call: TRBV4-1
clone_size: NA
d_call: NA
j_call: TRBJ1-3
cdr3_nt: TGCGCCAGCAGCCAAGTTCAACAGCTCATACCGAACACCATATATTTT
cdr3_aa: CASSQVQQLIPNTIYF

v_call: TRBV15
clone_size: NA
d_call: NA
j_call: TRBJ1-1
cdr3_nt: TGTGCCACCAGCAGAGATCGGGCGCTAAACACTGAAGCTTTCTTT
cdr3_aa: CATSRDRALNTEAFF

v_call: TRBV27
clone_size: NA
d_call: NA
j_call: TRBJ1-4
cdr3_nt: TGTGCCAGCAGTTTATTGATGTCAGCTAATGAAAAACTGTTTTTT
cdr3_aa: CASSLLMSANEKLFF

v_call: TRBV5-1
clone_size: few
d_call: NA
j_call: TRBJ1-1
cdr3_nt: TGCGCCAGCAGCTTTGGTACAGGTTTGAACACTGAAGCTTTCTTT
cdr3_aa: CASSFGTGLNTEAFF

v_call: TRBV3-1/TRBV3-2
clone_size: NA
d_call: NA
j_call: TRBJ1-6
cdr3_nt: TGTGCCAGCAGCCAAGGTCTGGCAGGGATGAATTCACCCCTCCACTTT
cdr3_aa: CASSQGLAGMNSPLHF

v_call: TRBV4-1
clone_size: NA
d_call: TRBD1
j_call: TRBJ1-5
cdr3_nt: TGCGCCAGCAGCCCCGGGACAGGGGGTCAGCCCCAGCATTTT
cdr3_aa: CASSPGTGGQPQHF

v_call: TRBV7-2
clone_size: NA
d_call: NA
j_call: TRBJ1-5
cdr3_nt: TGTGCCAGCAGCTTGGTAACACGCAATCAGCCCCAGCATTTT
cdr3_aa: CASSLVTRNQPQHF

v_call: TRBV12-3/TRBV12-4
clone_size: NA
d_call: NA
j_call: TRBJ2-2
cdr3_nt: TGTGCCAGCAGTTTCTTAGTGGAGCTGTTTTTT
cdr3_aa: CASSFLVELFF

v_call: TRBV24-1
clone_size: NA
d_call: TRBD1
j_call: TRBJ1-2
cdr3_nt: TGTGCCACCAGCGGGACAGCAAATAACTATGGCTACACCTTC
cdr3_aa: CATSGTANNYGYTF

v_call: TRBV12-3/TRBV12-4
clone_size: once
d_call: NA
j_call: TRBJ1-4
cdr3_nt: TGTGCCAGCATGGGAGAAGAAAAACTGTTTTTT
cdr3_aa: CASMGEEKLFF

v_call: TRBV3-1/TRBV3-2
clone_size: NA
d_call: NA
j_call: TRBJ2-1
cdr3_nt: TGTGCCAGCAGCCGGGACCACCTTGTCGATGAGCAGTTCTTC
cdr3_aa: CASSRDHLVDEQFF

v_call: TRBV2
clone_size: NA
d_call: NA
j_call: TRBJ2-1
cdr3_nt: TGTGCCAGCAGTTTAAGCGGCAGCTCCTACAATGAGCAGTTCTTC
cdr3_aa: CASSLSGSSYNEQFF

v_call: TRBV3-1/TRBV3-2
clone_size: once
d_call: TRBD1
j_call: TRBJ1-5
cdr3_nt: TGTGCCAGCAGCCGAGGGACAGGGGGTCAGCCCCAGCATTTT
cdr3_aa: CASSRGTGGQPQHF

v_call: TRBV9
clone_size: NA
d_call: NA
j_call: TRBJ1-3
cdr3_nt: TGTGCCAGCAGCGTAGTCGGGACCTCTGGAAACACCATATATTTT
cdr3_aa: CASSVVGTSGNTIYF